Listed below are T cell receptor beta chains from one sample, sequenced in a study of T cells after yellow fever vaccination. TCRdb re-called the 5' RACE reads with MiXCR, one entry per CDR3 protein. The table lists a few hundred thousand distinct CDR3 sequences, about 7% of them singletons, with more than 0.8% in the top ten. Sequenced here: CD4+ T cells sorted from PBMCs, sampled 15 days after the yellow fever booster vaccination. The receptors stem from a man between 25 and 39 years old who received the YFV17D yellow fever vaccine. The CDR3 runs from the conserved cysteine through the conserved F or W. The D gene is left open where the match is weak. Clone size appears in some rows only: once, few, many, or a class for an expanded clone.

V	D	size	J	length	DNA	CDR3
TRBV7-9	TRBD2	few	TRBJ2-1	16	TGTGCCAGCAGCCCAATTCGGACTAGCGGATACAATGAGCAGTTCTTC	CASSPIRTSGYNEQFF
TRBV7-2	.	many	TRBJ2-1	15	TGTGCCAGCAGTCAAAGTGGGGGGAGTGGCAATGAGCAGTTCTTC	CASSQSGGSGNEQFF
TRBV20-1	.	.	TRBJ2-7	12	TGCAGTGCTCGAGCCCAGCGGTACGAGCAGTACTTC	CSARAQRYEQYF
TRBV5-5	.	.	TRBJ1-4	13	TGTGCCAGCAGCTTCGAAACGGTCGGAAAACTGTTTTTT	CASSFETVGKLFF
TRBV5-1	.	.	TRBJ2-7	14	TGCGCCAGCAGCCCACAGGGCGGGCCCTACGAGCAGTACTTC	CASSPQGGPYEQYF
TRBV29-1	.	many	TRBJ2-7	10	TGCAGCGTTGGTGAGAGCGAGCAGTACTTC	CSVGESEQYF
TRBV19	TRBD1	.	TRBJ1-5	15	TGTGCCAGTAGTTCCTCCTGGGACAGGAGAGAGCCCCAGCATTTT	CASSSSWDRREPQHF
TRBV7-2	.	few	TRBJ1-2	15	TGTGCCAGCAGCTTAGTATCTGGGACAAGATATGGCTACACCTTC	CASSLVSGTRYGYTF
TRBV11-2	TRBD2	.	TRBJ2-1	15	TGTGCCAGCAGCTTCTTTAGCGGGATTACCGATGAGCAGTTCTTC	CASSFFSGITDEQFF
TRBV14	TRBD2	.	TRBJ2-4	17	TGTGCCAGCAGCCAAGACTGGGGCGGGAGGGCCTATAACATTCAGTACTTC	CASSQDWGGRAYNIQYF